A single sample gave rise to the 20 T cell receptor beta chains below, sequenced in a study of cytomegalovirus exposure and HLA in healthy donors listed by TCRdb under 2017. The library was generated by the immunoSEQ multiplex PCR assay. For the multiplex PCR, a mixture combining 60 forward primers for TCR Vbeta segments and 13 reverse primers for TCR Jbeta segments was used. The immuneACCESS repertoire file appears here via TCRdb, limited to in-frame rearrangements. These files lack a portion of the clones; in checked studies, under half of the deficit traces to unresolved V genes, and the cause of the others is not known. This sample is represented by about 98,000 clones; under 85% of them were singletons. Of the sample, roughly 9.7% is held by the ten largest clones. Sequencing input: PBMCs. The receptors derive from a man aged 18 to 29 in good health and CMV-seropositive.

The V and J genes are TRBV19 and TRBJ1-6, with a tentative D call TRBD1 (5 bases). Looked up from germline, CDR1 is LNHDA and CDR2 is SQIVND (reference sequence). V shed 3 bases and J shed 0 bases, with 12 bases lying between them. The CDR3 consists of 17 residues. The CDR3 sequence: CASSIQGSGSYNSPLHF. The CDR3 DNA reads TGTGCCAGTAGTATCCAGGGATCAGGCTCCTATAATTCACCCCTCCACTTT.

This chain uses TRBV5-4 with TRBJ1-3; D is undetermined. The CDR3 is 15 amino acids. Germline V CDR1 and CDR2: SGHNT, YYREEE (reference sequence). Trimming removed 4 bases at V and 0 bases at J, with 11 bases between. The CDR3 reads CASSQMTSSGNTIYF. The CDR3 DNA sequence: TGTGCCAGCAGCCAAATGACAAGCTCTGGAAACACCATATATTTT.

The chain couples TRBV2 to TRBJ2-7; TRBD1 is a possible D gene (5 bases). The CDR3 loop spans 13 amino acids. The V end lost 5 bases, the J end lost 3 bases, and 11 bases lay between the germline ends. Looked up from germline, CDR1 is SNHLY and CDR2 is FYNNEI. As DNA, the CDR3 is TGTGCCAGCAGTCCAGGGTATAACTACGAGCAGTACTTC. Amino acids: CASSPGYNYEQYF.

This clone has more than one count but fewer than ten. This chain connects TRBV6-1 to TRBJ1-6; D is undetermined. The length of the CDR3 is 14 residues. Trimming pared 1 base from V and 13 bases from J, leaving 14 bases between. Germline V gene lookup returns CDR1 MNHNS and CDR2 SASEGT. This chain's CDR3 is CASSEGPLAYPLHF. The DNA of the CDR3 is TGTGCCAGCAGTGAAGGGCCCTTAGCCTATCCCCTCCACTTT.

The rearrangement joins TRBV28 to TRBJ1-1; 7 bases fit TRBD1. The germline V gene encodes CDR1 MDHEN and CDR2 SYDVKM. J lost 7 bases, V lost 4 bases, and 12 bases had no gene match. The CDR3 has 15 amino acids. The DNA for the CDR3 is TGTGCCAGCAGTTCCTATCCCGGGACAGCTATTGAAGCTTTCTTT. Translation: CASSSYPGTAIEAFF.

This clone was seen only a few times. Other DNA sequences in the same sample also yield this CDR3. This chain connects TRBV19 to TRBJ2-4; D uncertain. This CDR3 is built from 14 residues. The germline V gene encodes CDR1 LNHDA and CDR2 SQIVND (reference sequence). The V end was cut by 4 bases, the J end by 4 bases, with 11 bases between. CDR3 nucleotide sequence: TGTGCCAGTAGTACCCGCGGAGCTAAAAACATTCAGTACTTC. Translation gives CASSTRGAKNIQYF.

Only a few counts were recorded for this clone. This chain joins TRBV5-1 and TRBJ1-2, with 8 nucleotides matching TRBD1. Germline CDR1 and CDR2: SGHRS and YFSETQ. With 4 bases clipped from V and 5 bases from J, the junction kept 4 bases outside the gene matches. The CDR3 runs 13 residues. The CDR3 protein is CASSLTGEYGYTF. The CDR3 DNA reads as TGCGCCAGCAGCCTGACAGGGGAGTATGGCTACACCTTC.

The chain links TRBV19 to TRBJ2-3; D remains ambiguous. V was clipped by 5 bases and J by 5 bases, with 11 bases between them. The CDR3 is 13 amino acids. Germline CDR1 is LNHDA and CDR2 is SQIVND (reference sequence). CDR3 sequence: CASSGSERDTQYF. CDR3 sequence (DNA): TGTGCCAGTAGTGGGTCGGAGCGAGATACGCAGTATTTT.

The chain uses TRBV7-8 and TRBJ2-7; TRBD2 matches 13 bases. The V segment lost 5 bases and the J segment 0 bases; nucleotides outside the gene matches: 10. Germline values: CDR1 SGHVS, CDR2 FQNEAQ. This CDR3 has 18 residues. This chain's CDR3 is CASSRATSGGANSYEQYF. The CDR3 nucleotides are TGTGCCAGCAGCCGAGCAACTAGCGGGGGGGCAAACTCCTACGAGCAGTACTTC.

J is TRBJ2-7 and V is TRBV27, with 12 bases identical to TRBD1. Germline values: CDR1 MNHEY, CDR2 SMNVEV (reference sequence). The CDR3 sequence is 15 residues long. V shed 6 bases, J shed 4 bases, and the junction held 7 bases outside the gene matches. CDR3 DNA sequence: TGTGCCAGCAGCCCGGGACAGGGGGCTTATTACGAGCAGTACTTC. It specifies CASSPGQGAYYEQYF.

The sample holds a few counts of this clone. The chain uses TRBV7-3 and TRBJ1-2; a possible D gene is TRBD1 (6 bases). CDR3 size: 16 residues. The V and J ends lost 5 bases and 4 bases respectively, with 20 bases between them. Germline assignment: CDR1 SGHTA and CDR2 FQGTGA. This CDR3 is CASSPNPRGSSYGYTF. The CDR3 nucleotides read TGTGCCAGCAGCCCTAATCCTAGGGGGTCGAGCTATGGCTACACCTTC.

V is TRBV9 and J is TRBJ2-1, with 7 bases fitting TRBD1. V trimming: 2 bases; J trimming: 3 bases; junction bases outside the gene matches: 8. Germline CDR1 SGDLS, CDR2 YYNGEE. The length of the CDR3 is 16 residues. The CDR3 DNA follows: TGTGCCAGCAGCGTTCTCCCCCGGGACAGCTACAATGAGCAGTTCTTC. Its protein is CASSVLPRDSYNEQFF.

There are a few counts of this clone. The J gene is TRBJ1-4, the V gene TRBV2, with TRBD1 matching over 9 bases. V was clipped by 5 bases and J by 8 bases; unmatched bases: 6. The CDR3 runs to 14 residues. CDR1 SNHLY and CDR2 FYNNEI come from the germline V gene. CDR3 DNA: TGTGCCAGCAGTCGAACAGGGACAGGGGAAAAACTGTTTTTT. This gives the protein CASSRTGTGEKLFF.

The CDR3 sequence: CASSLARGVNYNEQFF. CDR3 bases: TGTGCCAGCAGCTTGGCCCGGGGGGTTAACTACAATGAGCAGTTCTTC. V and J are TRBV5-6 and TRBJ2-1; 7 bases fit TRBD2. The germline gives CDR1 SGHDT, CDR2 YYEEEE. V shed 0 bases and J 3 bases; nucleotides not matched to a gene: 6. The CDR3 runs to 16 residues.

The V gene is TRBV19, the J gene TRBJ2-5; 7 bases agree with TRBD1. The ends lost 4 bases at V and 5 bases at J; junction bases unmatched: 10. Germline CDR1 reads LNHDA; CDR2 reads SQIVND (reference sequence). The CDR3 runs to 15 residues. The CDR3 loop is CASSTSGQVDETQYF. The CDR3 DNA is TGTGCCAGTAGTACCTCCGGACAGGTGGACGAGACCCAGTACTTC.

The chain uses TRBV21-1 and TRBJ2-2; TRBD2 is the table's D call and was not checked against the DNA. TRBV21-1 represents a pseudogene. The CDR3 runs 13 residues. The CDR3 sequence is CASTSTNTGELFF. CDR3 DNA sequence: TGTGCCAGTACTAGTACGAACACCGGGGAGCTGTTTTTT.

V usage is TRBV10-1 and J usage is TRBJ2-1; D is possibly TRBD2 (5 bases). This CDR3 comprises 10 residues. V shed 2 bases and J shed 16 bases, with 9 bases lying between them. The germline V gene has CDR1 WNHNN and CDR2 SYGVQD (reference sequence). The CDR3 region has the DNA TGCGCCAGCAGTGAGGGACTCCACTTCTTC. Its translation: CASSEGLHFF.

For this clone: Other DNA sequences from this sample encode an identical CDR3 as well. The chain carries TRBV7-9 and TRBJ2-5; TRBD2 is a possible D gene (6 bases). CDR3 length equals 14 residues. Germline V gene sequence: CDR1 SEHNR, CDR2 FQNEAQ (reference sequence). V was pared by 1 base and J by 1 base, with 7 bases between. The DNA for the CDR3 is TGTGCCAGCAGCTTAGTCGGGGGCCAAGAGACCCAGTACTTC. Its protein is CASSLVGGQETQYF.

The V call is TRBV27, the J call TRBJ1-2; maybe TRBD1 (6 bases). The germline CDR1 and CDR2 sequences are MNHEY and SMNVEV (reference sequence). The V end lost 6 bases, the J end lost 5 bases, and 22 bases lay between the germline ends. CDR3 length equals 16 residues. CDR3 nucleotides: TGTGCCAGCAGACCACGTACGGGGGGCGCGGGGTATGGCTACACCTTC. As protein: CASRPRTGGAGYGYTF.

This clone was observed a handful of times. This sequence joins TRBV5-1 and TRBJ1-6, with TRBD1 matching 7 bases. V was pared by 6 bases and J by 4 bases, with 4 bases of the junction left unmatched. Germline CDR1 and CDR2: SGHRS and YFSETQ. CDR3 length: 14 amino acids. CDR3 sequence: CASTPGQYNSPLHF. The CDR3 region has the DNA TGCGCCAGCACACCGGGACAGTATAATTCACCCCTCCACTTT.